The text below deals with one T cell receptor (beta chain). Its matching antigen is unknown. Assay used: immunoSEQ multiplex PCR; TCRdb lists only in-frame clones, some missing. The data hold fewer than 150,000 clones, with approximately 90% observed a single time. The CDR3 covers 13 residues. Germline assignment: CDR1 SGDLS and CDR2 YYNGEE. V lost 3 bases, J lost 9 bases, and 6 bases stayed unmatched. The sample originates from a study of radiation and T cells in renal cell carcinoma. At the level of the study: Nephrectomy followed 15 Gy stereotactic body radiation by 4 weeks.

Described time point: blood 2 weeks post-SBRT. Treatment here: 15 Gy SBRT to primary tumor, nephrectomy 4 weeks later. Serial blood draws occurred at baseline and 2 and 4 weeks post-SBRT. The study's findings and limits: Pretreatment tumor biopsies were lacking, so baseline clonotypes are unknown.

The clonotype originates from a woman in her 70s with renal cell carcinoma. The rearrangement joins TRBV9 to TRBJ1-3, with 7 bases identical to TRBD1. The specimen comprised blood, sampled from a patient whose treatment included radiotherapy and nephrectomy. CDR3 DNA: TGTGCCAGCAGCGAGGGGGCGCGCTCCACCATATATTTT. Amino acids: CASSEGARSTIYF.